This TCR beta chain was sequenced during a study of blood T cell repertoires in COVID-19. Trimming took 9 bases from V and 9 from J; bases not matched to a gene: 11. Germline V gene data show CDR1 as SGDLS and CDR2 as YYNGEE. The CDR3 has 13 residues. Assay: immunoSEQ multiplex PCR; the TCRdb copy retains only in-frame clones and omits some. The data show roughly 9,000 clones, about 90% seen once. The sequence came from a man aged 60-69 years with acute or convalescent COVID-19. The sequencing sample was made of peripheral blood. The chain recombines TRBV9 with TRBJ2-5; 10 positions agree with TRBD2. The chain's CDR3 is CATGLAEHLAQYF. The CDR3 nucleotides read TGTGCCACAGGACTAGCGGAACACCTGGCCCAGTACTTC.